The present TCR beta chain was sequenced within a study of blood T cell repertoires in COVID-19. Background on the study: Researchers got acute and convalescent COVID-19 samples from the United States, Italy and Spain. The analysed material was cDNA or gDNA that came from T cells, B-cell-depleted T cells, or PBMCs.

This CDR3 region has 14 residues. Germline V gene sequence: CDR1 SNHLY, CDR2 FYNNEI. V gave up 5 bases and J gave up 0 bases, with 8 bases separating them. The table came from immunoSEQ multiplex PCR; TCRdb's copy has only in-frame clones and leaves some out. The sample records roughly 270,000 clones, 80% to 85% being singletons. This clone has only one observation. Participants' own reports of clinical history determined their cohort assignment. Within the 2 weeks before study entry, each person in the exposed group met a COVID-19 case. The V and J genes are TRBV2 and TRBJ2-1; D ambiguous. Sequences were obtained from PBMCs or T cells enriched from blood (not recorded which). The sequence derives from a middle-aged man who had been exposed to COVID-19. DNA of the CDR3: TGTGCCAGCAGTCCCATTAGCTCCTACAATGAGCAGTTCTTC. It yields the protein CASSPISSYNEQFF. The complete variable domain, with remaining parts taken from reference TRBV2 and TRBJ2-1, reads EPEVTQTPSHQVTQMGQEVILRCVPISNHLYFYWYRQILGQKVEFLVSFYNNEISEKSEIFDDQFSVERPDGSNFTLKIRSTKLEDSAMYFCASSPISSYNEQFFGPGTRLTVL.